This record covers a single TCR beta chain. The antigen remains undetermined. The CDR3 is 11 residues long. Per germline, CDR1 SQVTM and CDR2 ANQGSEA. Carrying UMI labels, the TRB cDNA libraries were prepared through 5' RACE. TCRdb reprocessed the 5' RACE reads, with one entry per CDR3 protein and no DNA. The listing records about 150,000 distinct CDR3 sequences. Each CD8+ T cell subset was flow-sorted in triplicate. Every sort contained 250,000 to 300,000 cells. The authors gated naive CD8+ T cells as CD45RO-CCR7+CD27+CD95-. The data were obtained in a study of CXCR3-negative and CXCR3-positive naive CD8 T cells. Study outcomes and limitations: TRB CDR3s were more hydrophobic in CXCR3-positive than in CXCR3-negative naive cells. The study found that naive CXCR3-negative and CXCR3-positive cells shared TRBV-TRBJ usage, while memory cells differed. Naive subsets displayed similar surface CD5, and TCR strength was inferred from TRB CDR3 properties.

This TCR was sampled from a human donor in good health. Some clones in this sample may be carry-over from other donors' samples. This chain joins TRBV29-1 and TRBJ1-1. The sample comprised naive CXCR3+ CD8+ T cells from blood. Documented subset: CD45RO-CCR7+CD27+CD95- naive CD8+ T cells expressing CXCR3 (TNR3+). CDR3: CTVSLGTEAFF.